The clone carrying this TCR beta chain was seen a few times. Its antigen remains unidentified. This sample was included in a study of beta chain features in type 1 diabetes. As for the study in general: The study found patients and healthy donors alike in age, gender and cell yields. Study findings and constraints: A possible short-template PCR bias applies equally to patients and controls. All four CD4+ subsets of Type 1 diabetes patients contained TCRB CDR3s that were moderately but significantly shorter.

Expressed TCRB transcripts were sequenced, since all the RNA that had been isolated was reverse transcribed. Assay used: immunoSEQ multiplex PCR; TCRdb lists only in-frame clones, some missing. The sample records 150,000 to 200,000 clones, 7.5% to 9.5% being singletons. The collection from each donor was one heparinised blood draw averaging roughly 0.12 L. Populations obtained by sorting all exceeded 95% purity. The CDR3 is 13 amino acids. The germline V and J ends were trimmed by 6 bases and 3 bases, with 11 bases remaining between them. Germline CDR1 reads SGHTA; CDR2 reads FQGNSA. V usage is TRBV7-2 and J usage is TRBJ1-1; tentative D call: TRBD1 (6 bases). This receptor was identified in a woman between 18 and 29 years old with type 1 diabetes. Material for sequencing was central memory CD4+ T cells from blood. CDR3 nucleotides: TGTGCCAGCAGGACACAGGGTGACACTGAAGCTTTCTTT. Encoded protein: CASRTQGDTEAFF.